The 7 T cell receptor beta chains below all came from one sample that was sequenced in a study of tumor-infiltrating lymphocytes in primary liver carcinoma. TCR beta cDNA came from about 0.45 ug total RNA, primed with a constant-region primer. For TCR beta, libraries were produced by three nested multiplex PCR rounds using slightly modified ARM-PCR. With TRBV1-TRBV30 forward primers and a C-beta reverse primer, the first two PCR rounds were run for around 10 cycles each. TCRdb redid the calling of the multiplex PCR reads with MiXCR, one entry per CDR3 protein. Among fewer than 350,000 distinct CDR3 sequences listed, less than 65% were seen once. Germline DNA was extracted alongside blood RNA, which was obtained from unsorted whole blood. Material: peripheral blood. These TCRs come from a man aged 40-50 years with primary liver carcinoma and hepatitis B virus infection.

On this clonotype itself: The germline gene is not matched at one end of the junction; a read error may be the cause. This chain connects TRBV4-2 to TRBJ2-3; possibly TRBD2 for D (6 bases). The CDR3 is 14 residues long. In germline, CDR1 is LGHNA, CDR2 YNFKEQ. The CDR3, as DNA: TGTGCCAGCAGCCAAGATCACACTAGCTGGAGCCGGGATTTT. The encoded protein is CASSQDHTSWSRDF.

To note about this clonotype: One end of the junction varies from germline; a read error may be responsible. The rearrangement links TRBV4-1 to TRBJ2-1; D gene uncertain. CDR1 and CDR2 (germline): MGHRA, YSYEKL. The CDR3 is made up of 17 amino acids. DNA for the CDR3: TGCACCAGCAGCCAAGCCACTTGGGATAGGAGAAGCAATGAGCAGTTCTTC. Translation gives CTSSQATWDRRSNEQFF.

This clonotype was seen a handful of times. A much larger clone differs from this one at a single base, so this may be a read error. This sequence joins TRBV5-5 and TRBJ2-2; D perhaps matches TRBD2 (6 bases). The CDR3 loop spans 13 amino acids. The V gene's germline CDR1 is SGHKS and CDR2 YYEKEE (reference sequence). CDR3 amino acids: CANSWGDPGELFF. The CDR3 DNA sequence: TGTGCCAACAGCTGGGGGGACCCCGGGGAGCTGTTTTTT.

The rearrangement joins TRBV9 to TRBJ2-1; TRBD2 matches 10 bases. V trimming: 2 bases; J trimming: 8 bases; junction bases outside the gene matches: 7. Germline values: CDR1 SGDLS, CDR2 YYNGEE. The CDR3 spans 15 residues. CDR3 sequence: CASSVSGRFSYEQFF. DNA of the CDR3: TGTGCCAGCAGCGTTAGCGGGAGGTTCAGCTATGAGCAGTTCTTC.

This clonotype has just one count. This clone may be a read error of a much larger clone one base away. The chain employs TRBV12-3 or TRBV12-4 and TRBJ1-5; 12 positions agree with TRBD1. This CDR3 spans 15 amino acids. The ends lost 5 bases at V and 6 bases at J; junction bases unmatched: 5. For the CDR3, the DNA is TGTGCCAGCAGTCACGGGACAGGGGGCTTTCAGCCCCAGCATTTT. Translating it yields CASSHGTGGFQPQHF.

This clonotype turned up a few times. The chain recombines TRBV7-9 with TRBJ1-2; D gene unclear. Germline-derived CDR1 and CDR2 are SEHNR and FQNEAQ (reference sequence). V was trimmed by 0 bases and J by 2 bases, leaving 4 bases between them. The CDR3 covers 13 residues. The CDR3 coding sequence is TGTGCCAGCAGCTTAGCCCAAAACTATGGCTACACCTTC. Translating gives CASSLAQNYGYTF.

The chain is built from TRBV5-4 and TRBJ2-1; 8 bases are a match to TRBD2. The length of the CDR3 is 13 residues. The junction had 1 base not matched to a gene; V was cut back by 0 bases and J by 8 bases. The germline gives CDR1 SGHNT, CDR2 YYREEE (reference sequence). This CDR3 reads CASSLAGGYEQFF. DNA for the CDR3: TGTGCCAGCAGCTTGGCGGGAGGGTATGAGCAGTTCTTC.